This TCR beta chain is drawn from a study of neurological immune-mediated disorders. This clonotype was observed a handful of times. Its antigen is not known. A much larger clone differs by one base, so this may be a read error. TCRdb independently ran MiXCR on the 5' RACE reads; one entry per CDR3 protein. The sample holds approximately 84,000 distinct CDR3 sequences; around 4% are singletons and the top ten take over 5.5%. Documented time point: longitudinal time-point 3. The study built unsorted libraries from 2 million PBMCs kept at -80 C. Study-level findings and limits: The phylogenetic placement of 18 of 34 multiple sclerosis patients' repertoires in one related-CDR3 cluster constitutes a possible signature. HTLV-1-associated myelopathy had the most TCR clonal expansion, whereas multiple sclerosis had the least (lower than in healthy controls).

Germline V gives CDR1 SGHRS, CDR2 YFSETQ. The V gene end was trimmed by 3 bases and the J gene end by 8 bases; junction bases not matched to a gene: 7. The CDR3 length is 14 residues. The sample comprised PBMCs. The clonotype originates from an older woman with multiple sclerosis. The V call is TRBV5-1, the J call TRBJ1-5, with 8 positions matching TRBD1. The CDR3 DNA follows: TGCGCCAGCAGCTCGACAGGGGTGGATAAGCCCCAGCATTTT. Amino acid sequence: CASSSTGVDKPQHF.